This T cell receptor (beta chain) was profiled in a study of T cells in pancreatic ductal adenocarcinoma. Study-wide findings and caveats: Comparisons of tumor and blood clonality may show falsely lower tumor diversity. Tumor and blood clonality did not differ significantly, about 0.1 versus 0.07. This surgical cohort overrepresents the minority presenting with early-stage disease. Compared with tumor, blood showed more total productive templates and about 8-fold more clonotypes.

This table comes from immunoSEQ multiplex PCR, and its TCRdb copy is limited to in-frame clones, with some not included. The sample records 11,000 or so clones, roughly 90% being singletons. Selected pancreatic ductal adenocarcinoma patients had undergone surgery without neoadjuvant therapy. The germline gives CDR1 MNHEY, CDR2 SVGAGI. CDR3 length equals 14 residues. V lost 3 bases and J lost 4, with 10 bases in between. About this clone: What it binds is unknown.

This rearrangement joins TRBV6-5 to TRBJ2-1, with D possibly matching TRBD1 (5 bases). This TCR was recovered from a human donor with pancreatic ductal adenocarcinoma. Sequencing was performed on PBMCs. CDR3 coding DNA: TGTGCCAGCAGTTATACGACAGCATACAATGAGCAGTTCTTC. This sequence encodes CASSYTTAYNEQFF.